The present TCR beta chain was sequenced within a study of cytomegalovirus exposure and HLA in healthy donors. Study results and limitations: For most TCR beta V segments, an earlier analysis put the productive rate at about 87% or about 30% of the time. A list of roughly 180 TCR beta chains associated with cytomegalovirus was given. In a later analysis, DRB1 alleles had the most associated TCRs; HLA-C alleles the fewest.

Germline V lookup: CDR1 MDHEN, CDR2 SYDVKM. This CDR3 has 13 residues. The trim removed 7 bases at V and 4 bases at J, leaving 7 bases unmatched. A word on this clone: The antigen remains undetermined.

PCR employed 60 Vbeta and 13 Jbeta primers. The data were produced by immunoSEQ multiplex PCR, yet TCRdb's version contains in-frame clones alone and is incomplete. The data hold 200,000 to 250,000 clones, with 70% to 90% observed a single time. The chain employs TRBV28 and TRBJ2-7, with 7 bases aligning to TRBD1. The sequenced sample was PBMCs. This receptor was obtained from a man aged 25 to 45 in good health and CMV-seronegative. The CDR3 DNA reads as TGTGCCAGCAAACGGGGACAGTTATACGAGCAGTACTTC. Amino acid sequence: CASKRGQLYEQYF.